Shown below are 5 T cell receptor beta chains from a single sample sequenced in a study of T cells in Graves' hyperthyroidism and ophthalmopathy. Researchers amplified the TCR beta CDR3 regions from RNA transcripts. TCR CDR3 regions were first amplified by RT-PCR with HTBI primers. TCRdb fed the multiplex PCR reads into MiXCR, producing one record per CDR3 protein. The sample shows 550,000 to 800,000 distinct CDR3 sequences, 15% to 20% of them seen only once. Sequencing was performed on blood. The receptors were gathered from a man aged 45-65 years with Graves' hyperthyroidism.

This chain connects TRBV25-1 to TRBJ2-5; no clear D gene. CDR1 is MGHDK and CDR2 is SYGVNS in the germline V gene. V gave up 1 base and J gave up 3 bases, with 9 bases separating them. The CDR3 covers 14 residues. The CDR3: CASSELASKETQYF. The CDR3 DNA reads as TGTGCCAGCAGTGAATTGGCCTCGAAAGAGACCCAGTACTTC.

The sample holds a few counts of this clonotype. The rearrangement uses TRBV4-3 and TRBJ2-1, with D possibly being TRBD1 (6 bases). This CDR3 spans 18 amino acids. With 0 bases removed from V and 0 bases from J, the gap between germline ends came to 15 bases. In germline, CDR1 is LGHNA, CDR2 YSLEER. The CDR3 reads CASSQDTGPSLSYNEQFF. In DNA form, the CDR3 reads TGCGCCAGCAGCCAAGATACAGGGCCTAGCCTCTCCTACAATGAGCAGTTCTTC.

This clonotype was seen ten or more times. The chain combines TRBV28 with TRBJ1-4; tentatively, D is TRBD1 (6 bases). Germline CDR1 and CDR2: MDHEN and SYDVKM. The CDR3 is 16 amino acids. V was shortened by 4 bases and J by 5 bases, with 17 bases between the two germline ends. The CDR3 nucleotides read TGTGCCAGCAGTTACCGCCAGACAGGATCCAATGAAAAACTGTTTTTT. As protein: CASSYRQTGSNEKLFF.

The genes are TRBV12-3 or TRBV12-4 and TRBJ1-2, with D possibly being TRBD1 (5 bases). The CDR3 totals 13 residues. Trimming stripped 4 bases from V and 8 bases from J, with 14 bases between. The CDR3 spells CASSSRRDGGYTF. DNA for the CDR3: TGTGCCAGCAGTTCCCGCAGGGACGGAGGCTACACCTTC.

This clonotype was detected ten times or more. The CDR3 coding sequence is TGTGCCAGCAGTTTATCGACTGGGAAGGGCGGCTACACCTTC. Protein sequence: CASSLSTGKGGYTF. This chain connects TRBV27 to TRBJ1-2; no firm D call. Germline V gene sequence: CDR1 MNHEY, CDR2 SMNVEV (reference sequence). Trimming shortened V by 0 bases and J by 8 bases, and 13 bases separated the two germline ends. The CDR3 is 14 amino acids.